The 9 T cell receptor beta chains below come from one sample, sequenced in a study of identical twins. Each CDR3 protein is one row after TCRdb ran MiXCR on the 5' RACE reads. The sample consists of approximately 500,000 distinct CDR3 sequences, roughly 15% of them appearing once. The sample also formed part of further work on yellow fever vaccine responses in identical twins.

Material: CD4+ T cells sorted from blood. Receptor source: a woman between 18 and 29 years old in good health.

This clonotype was counted a few times. The chain uses TRBV27 and TRBJ2-2; 14 positions match TRBD2. Germline CDR1 MNHEY, CDR2 SMNVEV (reference sequence). The CDR3 totals 18 residues. V was clipped by 5 bases and J by 6 bases; unmatched bases: 11. CDR3 residues: CASSAPRLAGGGAGELFF. The CDR3 DNA is TGTGCCAGCAGTGCCCCCCGACTAGCGGGAGGGGGTGCCGGGGAGCTGTTTTTT.

This clonotype was counted only a few times. The rearrangement links TRBV29-1 to TRBJ2-7; 13 positions match TRBD2. Germline V gene lookup returns CDR1 SQVTM and CDR2 ANQGSEA. The CDR3 loop spans 14 amino acids. The J segment lost 0 bases and the V segment lost 6 bases, leaving 2 bases of the junction unmatched. The DNA for the CDR3 is TGCAGCGTGAGGACTAGCGGGAGCTCCTACGAGCAGTACTTC. This encodes CSVRTSGSSYEQYF.

In this sample, this clonotype turned up a few times. This chain links TRBV7-9 with TRBJ1-2; D is ambiguous. Trimming took 5 bases from V and 6 from J, leaving 10 bases between them. The CDR3 length is 12 residues. The germline gives CDR1 SEHNR, CDR2 FQNEAQ (reference sequence). The CDR3: CASSRGLDGYTF. DNA for the CDR3: TGTGCCAGCAGCCGGGGTCTTGATGGCTACACCTTC.

This clonotype was picked up a small number of times. V gene TRBV12-3 or TRBV12-4 combines with J gene TRBJ1-2; D call uncertain. The CDR3 contains 14 residues. V lost 6 bases, J lost 8 bases, and 19 bases lay in between. CDR3 sequence: CASSLRGGLRGYTF. The DNA for the CDR3 is TGTGCCAGCAGCCTCCGCGGAGGATTGAGGGGCTACACCTTC.

This clonotype was counted a few times. This chain joins TRBV3-1 and TRBJ2-1; D is perhaps TRBD1 or TRBD2 (5 bases each). V lost 0 bases and J 1 base, leaving 22 bases between the germline ends. The CDR3 runs to 20 residues. Germline V lookup: CDR1 LGHDT, CDR2 YNNKEL (reference sequence). The CDR3 nucleotides are TGTGCCAGCAGCCAAGATCCGGGGCTTTGGGGAGCGGTTTCCTACAATGAGCAGTTCTTC. This translates into CASSQDPGLWGAVSYNEQFF.

This clonotype was seen a handful of times. The rearrangement links TRBV29-1 to TRBJ2-7; D uncertain. Germline-derived CDR1 and CDR2 are SQVTM and ANQGSEA. Trimming cost V 4 bases and J 5 bases, with 12 bases left between them. The CDR3 runs to 12 residues. The CDR3 loop is CSVVFAGDEQYF. The CDR3 region has the DNA TGCAGCGTTGTATTCGCTGGTGACGAGCAGTACTTC.

In this sample, this clonotype turned up a few times. Written as DNA, the CDR3 is TGTGCCAGCAGTGGGACTAGGCCAGATACGCAGTATTTT. Protein: CASSGTRPDTQYF. The chain combines TRBV12-3 or TRBV12-4 with TRBJ2-3; 8 bases agree with TRBD2. CDR3 length equals 13 residues. J gave up 4 bases and V 5 bases, and 2 bases lay outside the gene matches.

The V call is TRBV12-3 or TRBV12-4, the J call TRBJ1-5; D is ambiguous. V was pared by 4 bases and J by 14 bases, with 18 bases between. The CDR3 has 13 residues. The CDR3 is CASSSKGQDKEHF. The DNA of the CDR3 is TGTGCCAGCAGTTCAAAGGGTCAGGATAAGGAGCATTTT.

This chain connects TRBV5-1 to TRBJ1-3; D is ambiguous. CDR1 SGHRS and CDR2 YFSETQ come from the germline V gene. Trimming left V 1 base short and J 4 bases short, with 12 bases between. CDR3 length: 15 amino acids. Written as DNA, the CDR3 is TGCGCCAGCAGCTTGAGCACCGGGTGGGGAAACACCATATATTTT. It translates to CASSLSTGWGNTIYF.